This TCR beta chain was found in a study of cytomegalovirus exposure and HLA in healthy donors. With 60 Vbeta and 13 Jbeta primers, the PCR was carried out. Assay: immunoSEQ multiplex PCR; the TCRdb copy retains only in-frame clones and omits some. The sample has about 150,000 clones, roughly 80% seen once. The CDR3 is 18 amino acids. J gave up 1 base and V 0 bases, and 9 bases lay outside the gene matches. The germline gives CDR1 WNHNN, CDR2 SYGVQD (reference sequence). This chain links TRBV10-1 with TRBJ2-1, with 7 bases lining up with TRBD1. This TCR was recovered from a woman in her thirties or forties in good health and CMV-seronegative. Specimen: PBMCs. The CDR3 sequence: CASSESGDRVGSYNEQFF. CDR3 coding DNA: TGCGCCAGCAGTGAGTCCGGAGACAGGGTCGGGTCCTACAATGAGCAGTTCTTC.